Below, 10 T cell receptor beta chains from the same sample are listed, as sequenced in a study of glioma-infiltrating T cells after dendritic cell vaccination. The method was immunoSEQ multiplex PCR; TCRdb's version includes in-frame clones alone and lacks a portion of them. This table holds over 70,000 clones, roughly four fifths found once. Sequencing was performed on blood, taken before dendritic cell vaccination. The receptors were gathered from a human donor with glioblastoma.

This clone has more than one count but fewer than ten. This rearrangement joins TRBV11-2 to TRBJ2-1, with D possibly being TRBD2 (5 bases). V was clipped by 6 bases and J by 9 bases, with 21 bases between them. CDR1 and CDR2 from the germline V gene are SGHAT and FQNNGV. This CDR3 region has 15 residues. The CDR3 DNA follows: TGTGCCAGCAGGGGATATAGTGGGAGAATAGGTGAGCAGTTCTTC. Protein sequence: CASRGYSGRIGEQFF.

The CDR3 reads CAWRVRKRDSNNEQFF. As DNA, the CDR3 is TGTGCCTGGAGGGTCCGAAAACGAGACTCGAACAATGAGCAGTTCTTC. J is TRBJ2-1 and V is TRBV30; D unclear. The CDR3 has 16 amino acids. Per germline, CDR1 GTSNPN and CDR2 SVGIG (reference sequence). Trimming left V 3 bases short and J 5 bases short, with 20 bases between.

V usage is TRBV4-2 and J usage is TRBJ1-2; D is uncertain. Per germline, CDR1 LGHNA and CDR2 YNFKEQ. V was cut by 0 bases and J by 7 bases, with 9 bases left in between. The CDR3 covers 13 residues. CDR3 in amino acids: CASSQERGLGYTF. DNA for the CDR3: TGTGCCAGCAGCCAAGAAAGAGGCCTTGGCTACACCTTC.

Regarding this clone: One junction end disagrees with the germline gene, perhaps due to a read error. Other DNA sequences in the sample encode the same CDR3. The CDR3 spells CASSDLGRGSGGGNTIYF. The CDR3 DNA reads TGTGCCAGCAGTGACCTGGGCAGGGGCTCAGGAGGTGGAAACACCATATACTTT. V gene TRBV6-1 combines with J gene TRBJ1-3, with D possibly TRBD1 on 6 matching bases. This CDR3 spans 18 amino acids. Germline V gene sequence: CDR1 MNHNS, CDR2 SASEGT.

The chain is built from TRBV5-4 and TRBJ1-2; TRBD1 agrees at 9 bases. After removal of 3 bases from V and 3 bases from J, the junction contained 6 bases not matched to a gene. The CDR3 extends over 15 amino acids. Looked up from germline, CDR1 is SGHNT and CDR2 is YYREEE (reference sequence). The CDR3 nucleotides are TGTGCCAGCAGCTGGGGGACAGGGACGTACTATGGCTACACCTTC. It yields the protein CASSWGTGTYYGYTF.

The CDR3 region is CASSRQGLEQFF. The CDR3, as DNA: TGTGCCAGCAGCCGACAGGGATTAGAGCAGTTCTTC. The chain links TRBV6-5 to TRBJ2-1, with 7 bases matching TRBD1. The CDR3 totals 12 residues. Germline CDR1 is MNHEY and CDR2 is SVGAGI. Trimming at V came to 6 bases and at J to 10 bases, leaving 6 bases not matched to a gene.

The chain recombines TRBV28 with TRBJ1-2; TRBD1 aligns across 11 bases. The CDR3 has 14 amino acids. The germline CDR1 and CDR2 sequences are MDHEN and SYDVKM. After removal of 6 bases from V and 7 bases from J, the junction contained 7 bases not matched to a gene. CDR3 sequence (DNA): TGTGCCAGCAGCTCAGGACAGGGGGCGGGTGGCTACACCTTC. Protein: CASSSGQGAGGYTF.

This CDR3 is CASSSTGSGVAYEKLFF. In nucleotides, the CDR3 is TGCGCCAGCAGCTCCACGGGGTCGGGGGTAGCGTATGAAAAACTGTTTTTT. This chain uses TRBV5-1 with TRBJ1-4; tentatively, D is TRBD1 (5 bases). CDR3 length: 17 residues. Trimming removed 3 bases at V and 6 bases at J, with 21 bases between. The germline CDR1 and CDR2 sequences are SGHRS and YFSETQ.

CDR3 bases: TGTGCCGGGAGCGGGACAGGGGATGCGAGTGAGCAGTTCTTC. Residues: CAGSGTGDASEQFF. This chain joins TRBV6-1 and TRBJ2-1; 10 bases line up with TRBD1. The CDR3 is 14 residues long. V trimming: 11 bases; J trimming: 9 bases; junction bases outside the gene matches: 13. Germline loops: CDR1 MNHNS, CDR2 SASEGT.

The V and J genes are TRBV5-1 and TRBJ2-5; 7 positions agree with TRBD1. The CDR3 runs to 17 residues. Trimming at V came to 2 bases and at J to 0 bases, leaving 10 bases not matched to a gene. Per the germline V gene, CDR1 is SGHRS and CDR2 is YFSETQ. The CDR3, as DNA: TGCGCCAGCAGCTTCTCCAACCGCGGACAGGACCAAGAGACCCAGTACTTC. Translation gives CASSFSNRGQDQETQYF.